The 22 T cell receptor beta chains listed next were all sequenced from one sample in a study of regulatory T cells in long-lasting Graves disease. Investigators prepared the TCR beta libraries by applying iRepertoire HTBI primers and Arm-PCR of CDR3 regions. TCRdb re-called the multiplex PCR reads through MiXCR, storing one row per CDR3 protein. This sample carries about 420,000 distinct CDR3 sequences, 16% of them seen once, and the ten largest clones take about 25%. Time point indicated: newly diagnosed GD, antithyroid drugs for less than 3 months. PBMC RNA served as the TCR library source. These data also formed part of another study, on T cells in Graves' hyperthyroidism and ophthalmopathy.

The sequences come from peripheral blood mononuclear cells (PBMCs), collected at new diagnosis, from a patient treated with antithyroid drugs. All receptors derive from a woman aged 18-29 years with Graves disease.

This clonotype was counted at least ten times. The chain carries TRBV12-3 or TRBV12-4 and TRBJ2-1; perhaps TRBD1 as D (5 bases). The CDR3 sequence is 16 residues long. V was shortened by 2 bases and J by 0 bases, with 11 bases between the two germline ends. The CDR3 coding sequence is TGTGCCAGCAGTTTAACTATGGGGCTCTCCTACAATGAGCAGTTCTTC. This codes for CASSLTMGLSYNEQFF.

In regard to this clonotype: Being one base from a much bigger clone, this may be a read error. This chain links TRBV6-2 or TRBV6-3 with TRBJ1-5; D is perhaps TRBD1 (6 bases). The CDR3 runs to 14 residues. Germline V lookup: CDR1 MNHEY, CDR2 SVGEGT. The CDR3 nucleotides are TGTACCAGCAGGGAAACAGGGCCTAATCAGCCCCAGCATTTT. Protein: CTSRETGPNQPQHF.

This clonotype has just a few counts. This chain connects TRBV5-6 to TRBJ2-7; tentative D call: TRBD2 (6 bases). CDR3 length: 15 amino acids. CDR1 is SGHDT and CDR2 is YYEEEE in the germline V gene. The V end was cut by 2 bases, the J end by 4 bases, with 16 bases between. DNA for the CDR3: TGTGCCAGCAGCTTTCGAGGAGGGAATCAATACGAGCAGTACTTC. Translating gives CASSFRGGNQYEQYF.

There are many counts of this clonotype. The rearrangement joins TRBV20-1 to TRBJ1-5; TRBD1 is a possible D gene (5 bases). The CDR3 contains 13 residues. Germline V CDR1 and CDR2: DFQATT, SNEGSKA (reference sequence). V lost 1 base, J lost 3 bases, and 7 bases lay in between. CDR3 DNA: TGCAGTGCTAGAGCGACAGTCAATCAGCCCCAGCATTTT. This gives the protein CSARATVNQPQHF.

As concerns this clonotype: A much bigger clone sits one base away, suggesting this may be a read error. V gene TRBV28 combines with J gene TRBJ2-1; TRBD2 agrees at 8 bases. The CDR3 consists of 15 residues. Per the germline V gene, CDR1 is MDHEN and CDR2 is SYDVKM. The CDR3 DNA is TGTGCCAGCAGTCCTAGCGGGCTTTCCTACAATGAGCAGCTCTTC. Protein: CASSPSGLSYNEQLF.

This sequence joins TRBV11-3 and TRBJ2-2; TRBD1 aligns across 7 bases. This CDR3 is built from 14 residues. From germline, CDR1 is SGHNT and CDR2 YENEEA. V trimming: 4 bases; J trimming: 4 bases; junction bases outside the gene matches: 3. The CDR3 coding sequence is TGTGCCAGCAGCTCCGGACAGGTCACCGGGGAGCTGTTTTTT. Translation gives CASSSGQVTGELFF.

The chain is built from TRBV5-1 and TRBJ2-3; possibly TRBD2 for D (5 bases). Trimming shortened V by 0 bases and J by 6 bases, and 14 bases separated the two germline ends. This CDR3 region has 15 residues. In germline, CDR1 is SGHRS, CDR2 YFSETQ. The DNA of the CDR3 is TGCGCCAGCAGCTTGGATTCAGTTAGCGTGGATACGCAGTATTTT. Its translation: CASSLDSVSVDTQYF.

This clonotype was observed at least ten times. V usage is TRBV12-3 or TRBV12-4 and J usage is TRBJ1-4, with D possibly TRBD1 on 6 matching bases. Trimming cost V 8 bases and J 4 bases, with 14 bases left between them. This CDR3 spans 14 amino acids. The CDR3 loop is CASGIQGFNEKLFF. DNA for the CDR3: TGTGCCAGCGGAATACAGGGTTTTAATGAAAAACTGTTTTTT.

This clonotype showed up just a few times. The gene calls are TRBV6-2 or TRBV6-3 and TRBJ2-4; TRBD2 aligns across 7 bases. The V gene's germline CDR1 is MNHEY and CDR2 SVGEGT. After removal of 5 bases from V and 1 base from J, the junction contained 8 bases not matched to a gene. This CDR3 region has 16 residues. This CDR3 reads CASSILATSAKNIQYF. The CDR3 DNA sequence: TGTGCCAGCAGTATACTAGCGACGAGTGCCAAAAACATTCAGTACTTC.

The chain is built from TRBV29-1 and TRBJ1-1; D perhaps matches TRBD1 (5 bases). This CDR3 comprises 11 residues. Germline loops: CDR1 SQVTM, CDR2 ANQGSEA. The germline V and J ends were trimmed by 2 bases and 11 bases, with 12 bases remaining between them. CDR3 sequence reads: CSVEYWGNAFF. In DNA, the CDR3 is TGCAGCGTTGAATACTGGGGGAACGCTTTCTTT.

The table lists this clonotype with many counts. The V call is TRBV29-1, the J call TRBJ1-1, with D maybe TRBD1 (5 bases). Germline CDR1 and CDR2: SQVTM and ANQGSEA. Trimming pared 7 bases from V and 1 base from J, leaving 13 bases between. This CDR3 has 13 amino acids. The DNA of the CDR3 is TGCAGCGCCCTCCTCGGGACGAACACTGAAGCTTTCTTT. It translates to CSALLGTNTEAFF.

This clonotype was seen repeatedly, ten times or more. J is TRBJ1-1 and V is TRBV6-1, with unresolved D. The germline V gene encodes CDR1 MNHNS and CDR2 SASEGT. V lost 2 bases to trimming and J lost 11 bases, with 21 bases between them. The length of the CDR3 is 15 residues. Written as DNA, the CDR3 is TGTGCCAGCAGTGAAATTGTTTCCGAGACAAGAATTGCTTTCTTT. It is translated as CASSEIVSETRIAFF.

V and J are TRBV12-3 or TRBV12-4 and TRBJ1-2, with TRBD1 matching over 9 bases. The V segment lost 5 bases and the J segment 8 bases; nucleotides outside the gene matches: 6. This CDR3 spans 13 amino acids. The CDR3 reads CASSTTGGRGYTF. Written as DNA, the CDR3 is TGTGCCAGCAGTACGACAGGGGGAAGAGGCTACACCTTC.

This clonotype has a count of ten or more. This sequence joins TRBV28 and TRBJ2-1; 7 nucleotides agree with TRBD1. Trimming removed 4 bases from V and 5 bases from J; junction bases left unmatched: 14. The CDR3 totals 17 residues. Germline V gene sequence: CDR1 MDHEN, CDR2 SYDVKM. CDR3 in DNA: TGTGCCAGCAGTTGGTTCGCCAGGGGGATCGGTCACAATGAGCAGTTCTTC. It encodes CASSWFARGIGHNEQFF.

This clonotype was recorded a few times. The chain uses TRBV7-9 and TRBJ1-6; TRBD1 agrees at 9 bases. The J segment lost 10 bases and the V segment lost 2 bases, leaving 6 bases of the junction unmatched. From germline, CDR1 is SEHNR and CDR2 FQNEAQ (reference sequence). The CDR3 totals 15 residues. The DNA for the CDR3 is TGTGCCAGCAGCTTATTAACAGGGGGCGAATCACCCCTCCACTTT. Residues: CASSLLTGGESPLHF.

The chain has TRBV5-5 and TRBJ2-2; D is uncertain. The CDR3 covers 12 residues. Germline V gives CDR1 SGHKS, CDR2 YYEKEE (reference sequence). V lost 1 base and J lost 8, with 6 bases in between. CDR3 sequence: CASSLYAGELFF. The CDR3 DNA sequence: TGTGCCAGCAGCTTGTACGCAGGGGAGCTGTTTTTT. The variable domain in full, with the rest retrieved from reference TRBV5-5 and TRBJ2-2, is DAGVTQSPTHLIKTRGQQVTLRCSPISGHKSVSWYQQVLGQGPQFIFQYYEKEERGRGNFPDRFSARQFPNYSSELNVNALLLGDSALYLCASSLYAGELFFGEGSRLTVL.

This sequence joins TRBV19 and TRBJ2-7, with D possibly matching TRBD1 (6 bases). Trimming took off 4 bases at V and 3 bases at J, with 13 bases between the two ends. The CDR3 has 14 residues. CDR1 is LNHDA and CDR2 is SQIVND in the germline V gene (reference sequence). The CDR3 spells CASSNGQSDYEQYF. As DNA, the CDR3 is TGTGCCAGTAGTAACGGACAGTCTGACTACGAGCAGTACTTC.

This clonotype was recorded a few times. V is TRBV18 and J is TRBJ1-6, with D possibly matching TRBD1 (5 bases). V was pared by 7 bases and J by 3 bases, with 7 bases between. The CDR3 has 13 amino acids. Germline assignment: CDR1 KGHSH and CDR2 LQKENI. As DNA, the CDR3 is TGTGCCAGCTTACAGGACTATAATTCACCCCTCCACTTT. Encoded protein: CASLQDYNSPLHF.

This chain uses TRBV10-2 with TRBJ2-6; no firm D call. The CDR3 is 15 amino acids. The germline V gene encodes CDR1 WSHSY and CDR2 SAAADI. V was trimmed by 8 bases and J by 2 bases, leaving 13 bases between them. This CDR3 reads CASEGTNTGANVLTF. CDR3 nucleotide sequence: TGCGCCAGCGAAGGAACCAACACTGGGGCCAACGTCCTGACTTTC.

The rearrangement uses TRBV19 and TRBJ2-5; TRBD2 matches 7 bases. The length of the CDR3 is 15 residues. Trimming took 1 base from V and 2 from J; bases not matched to a gene: 4. Germline V lookup: CDR1 LNHDA, CDR2 SQIVND (reference sequence). The CDR3, as DNA: TGTGCCAGTAGTATAGCGGGAGGAAAACAAGAGACCCAGTACTTC. Translating gives CASSIAGGKQETQYF.

This clonotype has a handful of counts. This CDR3 is CASSRRAGWGSYNEQFF. The CDR3 region has the DNA TGTGCCAGCAGCCGAAGGGCGGGGTGGGGCTCCTACAATGAGCAGTTCTTC. V is TRBV7-9 and J is TRBJ2-1; D is possibly TRBD2 (6 bases). V was trimmed by 5 bases and J by 0 bases, leaving 17 bases between them. This CDR3 contains 17 residues. The V gene's germline CDR1 is SEHNR and CDR2 FQNEAQ (reference sequence).

This clonotype was counted many times. J is TRBJ2-5 and V is TRBV20-1; 8 bases line up with TRBD1. CDR1 and CDR2 from the germline V gene are DFQATT and SNEGSKA (reference sequence). V was pared by 4 bases and J by 4 bases, with 5 bases of the junction left unmatched. The CDR3 runs 13 residues. The CDR3 DNA follows: TGCAGTGCTACCGGACAGGGAGGAGAGACCCAGTACTTC. Its protein product is CSATGQGGETQYF.